The 6 T cell receptor beta chains given below trace back to one sample, sequenced in a study of T cells in Graves' hyperthyroidism and ophthalmopathy. RNA transcripts were the template for amplifying TCR beta CDR3 regions. A first-round RT-PCR of the TCR CDR3 used the HTBI primer set. From the multiplex PCR reads, TCRdb called clonotypes with MiXCR, one entry per CDR3 protein. The table includes some 370,000 distinct CDR3 sequences, over 11% detected once. The source material was blood. The receptors come from a man aged 45-60 years with Graves' ophthalmopathy.

This clonotype was recorded a few times. The chain recombines TRBV27 with TRBJ1-2; D is ambiguous. Trimming took 4 bases from V and 4 from J, leaving 10 bases between them. The CDR3 runs 13 residues. The germline gives CDR1 MNHEY, CDR2 SMNVEV (reference sequence). CDR3 sequence reads: CASSSARGYGYTF. CDR3 sequence (DNA): TGTGCCAGCAGTTCAGCCCGGGGCTATGGCTACACCTTC.

As concerns this clonotype: A much larger clone differs by one base, so this may be a read error. J is TRBJ2-7 and V is TRBV20-1; 8 bases map to TRBD1. This CDR3 comprises 15 residues. Looked up from germline, CDR1 is DFQATT and CDR2 is SNEGSKA (reference sequence). J lost 7 bases, V lost 2 bases, and 13 bases had no gene match. In DNA, the CDR3 is TGCAGTGCTAGAACCCCCGGCCGACAGGGGAGGGAGCAGTACTTC. Translation gives CSARTPGRQGREQYF.

This clonotype has a count of ten or more. The V and J genes are TRBV6-1 and TRBJ2-7; 8 bases match TRBD2. The CDR3 is 14 residues long. Per germline, CDR1 MNHNS and CDR2 SASEGT. The V gene end was trimmed by 8 bases and the J gene end by 4 bases; junction bases not matched to a gene: 10. The CDR3 sequence is CASCRREGPYEQYF. The DNA of the CDR3 is TGTGCCAGCTGCCGCCGGGAGGGCCCATACGAGCAGTACTTC.

This sequence joins TRBV19 and TRBJ1-4; D is possibly TRBD1 (6 bases). CDR3 length: 14 residues. Trimming pared 9 bases from V and 7 bases from J, leaving 18 bases between. The V gene's germline CDR1 is LNHDA and CDR2 SQIVND (reference sequence). DNA of the CDR3: TGTGCCAGCTGGGGGGGGGCGGAAGGTGAAAAACTGTTTTTT. It codes for CASWGGAEGEKLFF.

This clonotype has a handful of counts. The chain joins TRBV4-1 to TRBJ2-3; 9 nucleotides line up with TRBD2. The CDR3 runs to 17 residues. V lost 4 bases to trimming and J lost 2 bases; unmatched junction nucleotides: 10. Germline V gene sequence: CDR1 MGHRA, CDR2 YSYEKL. CDR3 coding DNA: TGCGCCAGCAGCCGTGAGAATTTAGCGGGAGCCACAGATACGCAGTATTTT. Its protein is CASSRENLAGATDTQYF.

This clonotype came up a few times. A much larger clone lies one base from this, so it may be a read error. The CDR3 region is CASGLAEVTDTQYF. The CDR3, as DNA: TGTGCCAGCGGACTAGCGGAGGTGACAGATACGCAGTATTTT. V gene TRBV28 combines with J gene TRBJ2-3; TRBD2 matches at 10 bases. The germline V gene encodes CDR1 MDHEN and CDR2 SYDVKM. CDR3 length: 14 residues. V lost 8 bases and J lost 3; bases outside the gene matches: 5.